This passage covers 21 T cell receptor beta chains from one sample sequenced in a study of T cell changes during pregnancy in multiple sclerosis. Using immunoSEQ multiplex PCR, the repertoire was profiled, and TCRdb retains in-frame clones only, with some absent. In the table there are fewer than 50,000 clones, 94% of which are singletons. The material sequenced was CD8+ T cells from peripheral blood mononuclear cells, taken before pregnancy. All receptors derive from a female donor with multiple sclerosis, enrolled in a pregnancy study.

The rearrangement joins TRBV18 to TRBJ2-2; 13 nucleotides agree with TRBD2. Looked up from germline, CDR1 is KGHSH and CDR2 is LQKENI. The CDR3 extends over 17 amino acids. The ends lost 2 bases at V and 5 bases at J; junction bases unmatched: 5. CDR3 amino acids: CASSPTSGRAGTGELFF. In DNA, the CDR3 is TGTGCCAGCTCACCAACTAGCGGGAGGGCCGGTACCGGGGAGCTGTTTTTT.

The genes are TRBV9 and TRBJ2-3, with D perhaps matching TRBD2 (6 bases). CDR1 and CDR2 (germline): SGDLS, YYNGEE. V was cut by 5 bases and J by 5 bases, with 6 bases left in between. The CDR3 contains 11 residues. The CDR3 bases are TGTGCCAGCAGGGGACTAGATACGCAGTATTTT. It codes for CASRGLDTQYF.

The J gene is TRBJ2-5, the V gene TRBV9; D is possibly TRBD2 (6 bases). Germline V lookup: CDR1 SGDLS, CDR2 YYNGEE. This CDR3 is 16 amino acids long. Between the trimmed V and J ends, which lost 6 bases and 2 bases, there was a span of 20 bases. CDR3 region: CASTRSEAAGQETQYF. The CDR3 DNA follows: TGTGCCAGCACCCGAAGCGAGGCGGCGGGACAAGAGACCCAGTACTTC.

The CDR3 is CAWSVMDRGAGQYF. CDR3 DNA sequence: TGTGCCTGGAGTGTAATGGATCGGGGGGCGGGGCAGTACTTC. The chain joins TRBV30 to TRBJ2-7; D may be TRBD2 (7 bases). This CDR3 contains 14 residues. V gave up 0 bases and J gave up 9 bases, with 18 bases separating them. The germline V gene has CDR1 GTSNPN and CDR2 SVGIG (reference sequence).

V usage is TRBV6-4 and J usage is TRBJ2-2; TRBD2 is a possible D gene (6 bases). Germline CDR1 MRHNA, CDR2 SNTAGT. CDR3 size: 16 residues. V was shortened by 4 bases and J by 1 base, with 13 bases between the two germline ends. CDR3: CASSVGGIRNTGELFF. DNA of the CDR3: TGTGCCAGCAGTGTCGGGGGTATCCGGAACACCGGGGAGCTGTTTTTT.

V and J are TRBV27 and TRBJ1-5; possible D gene TRBD1, 5 bases. The CDR3 runs 15 residues. Trimming removed 1 base from V and 7 bases from J, with 14 bases in between. The germline gives CDR1 MNHEY, CDR2 SMNVEV (reference sequence). CDR3 nucleotide sequence: TGTGCCAGCAGTTTATACCTCCAGGGAGGACAGCCCCAGCATTTT. Amino acids: CASSLYLQGGQPQHF.

This CDR3 is CASSDSPGGGLAQPQHF. DNA for the CDR3: TGTGCCAGCAGTGATTCCCCCGGCGGGGGGTTAGCTCAGCCCCAGCATTTT. The rearrangement joins TRBV6-1 to TRBJ1-5; possibly TRBD1 for D (5 bases). Germline CDR1 MNHNS, CDR2 SASEGT. This CDR3 spans 17 amino acids. The germline V and J ends were trimmed by 3 bases and 6 bases, with 21 bases remaining between them.

J is TRBJ2-5 and V is TRBV27; TRBD1 aligns across 8 bases. This CDR3 contains 15 residues. Germline CDR1 and CDR2: MNHEY and SMNVEV (reference sequence). Germline trimming cut 8 bases from V and 3 bases from J; bases unmatched to any gene: 11. For the CDR3, the DNA is TGTGCCAGCCGAGACAGGGGAAGGGTTGAAGAGACCCAGTACTTC. Protein product: CASRDRGRVEETQYF.

This clone was recorded only once. The V and J genes are TRBV7-9 and TRBJ2-1; 8 bases align to TRBD1. The germline CDR1 and CDR2 sequences are SEHNR and FQNEAQ (reference sequence). The CDR3 spans 15 residues. Trimming cost V 4 bases and J 5 bases; bases outside gene matches: 7. The DNA for the CDR3 is TGTGCCAGCAGCTCCACGGACAGGGTAGACAATGAGCAGTTCTTC. Protein product: CASSSTDRVDNEQFF.

The CDR3 nucleotides read TGTGCCAGTAGTACAGGGCACGAGCAGTACTTC. This gives the protein CASSTGHEQYF. The chain links TRBV19 to TRBJ2-7; D possibly corresponds to TRBD1 (5 bases). V dropped 4 bases and J dropped 5 bases, with 6 bases sitting between them. The CDR3 runs 11 residues. Germline loops: CDR1 LNHDA, CDR2 SQIVND (reference sequence).

The V call is TRBV4-3, the J call TRBJ1-2, with no clear D. Germline CDR1 and CDR2: LGHNA and YSLEER. The CDR3 has 17 amino acids. V shed 1 base and J shed 4 bases, with 19 bases lying between them. CDR3 nucleotide sequence: TGCGCCAGCAGCCAAGGTTTGGCGGGGTATCGGGCCTATGGCTACACCTTC. As protein: CASSQGLAGYRAYGYTF.

This chain links TRBV27 with TRBJ1-5, with D uncertain. The CDR3 has 13 amino acids. Trimming took 2 bases from V and 6 from J, leaving 8 bases between them. Germline V gene sequence: CDR1 MNHEY, CDR2 SMNVEV (reference sequence). CDR3 sequence reads: CASSLLLGQPQHF. As DNA, the CDR3 is TGTGCCAGCAGTTTACTCCTCGGTCAGCCCCAGCATTTT.

The CDR3: CASSPTSRTPDTGELFF. CDR3 DNA sequence: TGTGCCAGCAGCCCAACTTCCAGGACACCCGACACCGGGGAGCTGTTTTTT. The chain has TRBV5-4 and TRBJ2-2; possibly TRBD1 for D (5 bases). The V end lost 4 bases, the J end lost 3 bases, and 19 bases lay between the germline ends. The germline CDR1 and CDR2 sequences are SGHNT and YYREEE (reference sequence). The length of the CDR3 is 17 residues.

The CDR3 here is CASSVATGGGYTDTQYF. The CDR3 DNA reads as TGTGCCAGCAGCGTAGCAACGGGCGGGGGTTACACAGATACGCAGTATTTT. The chain has TRBV9 and TRBJ2-3; TRBD2 aligns across 7 bases. The V gene end was trimmed by 0 bases and the J gene end by 2 bases; junction bases not matched to a gene: 9. CDR1 is SGDLS and CDR2 is YYNGEE in the germline V gene. The CDR3 length is 17 residues.

This chain uses TRBV5-8 with TRBJ2-7, with 13 bases that match TRBD2. The CDR3 is 18 amino acids. Per germline, CDR1 SGHTS and CDR2 YDEGEE. V was clipped by 4 bases and J by 3 bases; unmatched bases: 13. The CDR3 is CASSIGHLTSGRIYEQYF. The DNA of the CDR3 is TGTGCCAGCAGCATTGGACACCTGACTAGCGGGAGGATCTACGAGCAGTACTTC.

This chain joins TRBV4-2 and TRBJ1-1; possibly TRBD1 for D (6 bases). V lost 6 bases and J 0 bases, leaving 14 bases between the germline ends. The germline gives CDR1 LGHNA, CDR2 YNFKEQ. The CDR3 length is 15 residues. The CDR3 sequence is CASRSIQGMNTEAFF. CDR3 bases: TGTGCCAGCAGATCTATTCAGGGGATGAACACTGAAGCTTTCTTT.

The chain carries TRBV27 and TRBJ2-7; D is perhaps TRBD2 (5 bases). The CDR3 runs to 13 residues. The V end was cut by 5 bases, the J end by 9 bases, with 17 bases between. CDR1 MNHEY and CDR2 SMNVEV come from the germline V gene (reference sequence). The CDR3 reads CASSPRWGEGQYF. Here the CDR3 DNA reads TGTGCCAGCAGTCCCCGGTGGGGTGAGGGGCAGTACTTC.

This sequence joins TRBV7-9 and TRBJ2-1, with D perhaps TRBD2 (6 bases). Trimming took off 5 bases at V and 7 bases at J, with 12 bases between the two ends. Germline assignment: CDR1 SEHNR and CDR2 FQNEAQ (reference sequence). The CDR3 is 13 amino acids. This chain's CDR3 is CASSSRRANEQFF. The CDR3 DNA is TGTGCCAGCAGCAGTAGGAGGGCGAATGAGCAGTTCTTC.

This rearrangement joins TRBV7-8 to TRBJ2-7; 7 positions match TRBD1. Germline V gene sequence: CDR1 SGHVS, CDR2 FQNEAQ. V was clipped by 5 bases and J by 0 bases; unmatched bases: 4. This CDR3 has 14 amino acids. The CDR3 loop reads CASSLRDSSYEQYF. The CDR3 nucleotides are TGTGCCAGCAGCCTAAGGGACAGCTCCTACGAGCAGTACTTC.

The V gene is TRBV28, the J gene TRBJ1-2, with D maybe TRBD1 (6 bases). Per germline, CDR1 MDHEN and CDR2 SYDVKM. The CDR3 has 17 residues. The V and J ends lost 5 bases and 4 bases respectively, with 23 bases between them. The CDR3 region is CASSPLLRTDGFYGYTF. In DNA form, the CDR3 reads TGTGCCAGCAGTCCCCTCCTCCGGACAGATGGATTCTATGGCTACACCTTC.

This clone was observed a single time. The chain links TRBV18 to TRBJ2-4; possible D gene TRBD1, 6 bases. V lost 1 base and J 1 base, leaving 14 bases between the germline ends. The CDR3 is 17 residues long. Germline loops: CDR1 KGHSH, CDR2 LQKENI. DNA for the CDR3: TGTGCCAGCTCACCACTGTGGGCAGGGGATGCCAAAAACATTCAGTACTTC. Protein sequence: CASSPLWAGDAKNIQYF.